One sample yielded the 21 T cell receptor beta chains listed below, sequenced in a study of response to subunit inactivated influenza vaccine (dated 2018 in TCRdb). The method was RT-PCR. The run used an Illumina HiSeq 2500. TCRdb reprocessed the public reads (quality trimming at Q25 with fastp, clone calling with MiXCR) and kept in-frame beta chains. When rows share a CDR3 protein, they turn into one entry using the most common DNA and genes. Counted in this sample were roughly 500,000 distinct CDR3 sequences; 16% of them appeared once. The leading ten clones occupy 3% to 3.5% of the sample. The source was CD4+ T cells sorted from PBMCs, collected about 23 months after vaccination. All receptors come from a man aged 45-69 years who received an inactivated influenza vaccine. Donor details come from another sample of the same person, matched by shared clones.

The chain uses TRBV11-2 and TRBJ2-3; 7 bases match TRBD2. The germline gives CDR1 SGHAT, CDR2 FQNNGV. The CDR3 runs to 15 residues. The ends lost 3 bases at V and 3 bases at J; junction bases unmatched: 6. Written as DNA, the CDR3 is TGTGCCAGCAGCTTGGGCGGGGGAAATACAGATACGCAGTATTTT. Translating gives CASSLGGGNTDTQYF.

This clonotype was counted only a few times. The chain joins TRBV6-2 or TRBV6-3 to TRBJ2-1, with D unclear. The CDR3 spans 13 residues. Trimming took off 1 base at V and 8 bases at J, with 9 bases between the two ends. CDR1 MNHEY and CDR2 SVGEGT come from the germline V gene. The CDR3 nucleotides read TGTGCCAGCAGTTACTGGGGTTCGCATGAGCAGTTCTTC. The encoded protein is CASSYWGSHEQFF.

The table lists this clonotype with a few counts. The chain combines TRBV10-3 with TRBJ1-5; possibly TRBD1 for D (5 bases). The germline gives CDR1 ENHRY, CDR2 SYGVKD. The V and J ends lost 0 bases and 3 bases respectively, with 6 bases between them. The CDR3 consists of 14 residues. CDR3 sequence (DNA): TGTGCCATCAGTGAGTCAGGACACAATCAGCCCCAGCATTTT. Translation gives CAISESGHNQPQHF.

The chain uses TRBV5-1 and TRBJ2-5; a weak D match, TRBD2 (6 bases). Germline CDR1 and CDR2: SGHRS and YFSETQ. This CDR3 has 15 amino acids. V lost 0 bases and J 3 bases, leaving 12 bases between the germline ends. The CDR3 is CASSLVLAAEETQYF. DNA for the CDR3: TGCGCCAGCAGCTTGGTACTAGCTGCGGAAGAGACCCAGTACTTC.

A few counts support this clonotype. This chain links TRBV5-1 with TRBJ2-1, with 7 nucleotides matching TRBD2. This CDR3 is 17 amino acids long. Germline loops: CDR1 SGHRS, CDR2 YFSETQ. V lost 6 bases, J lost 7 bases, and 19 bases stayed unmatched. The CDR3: CASKKRSGEGPSNEQFF. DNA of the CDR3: TGCGCCAGCAAAAAACGGAGCGGGGAGGGCCCCTCTAATGAGCAGTTCTTC.

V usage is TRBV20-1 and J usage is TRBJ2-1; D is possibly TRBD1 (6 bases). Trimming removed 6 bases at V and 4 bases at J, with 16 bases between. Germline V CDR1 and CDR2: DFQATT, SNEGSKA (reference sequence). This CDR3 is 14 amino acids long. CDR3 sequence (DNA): TGCAGTGCAAAGAGGGGGACCGGGTACAATGAGCAGTTCTTC. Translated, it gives CSAKRGTGYNEQFF.

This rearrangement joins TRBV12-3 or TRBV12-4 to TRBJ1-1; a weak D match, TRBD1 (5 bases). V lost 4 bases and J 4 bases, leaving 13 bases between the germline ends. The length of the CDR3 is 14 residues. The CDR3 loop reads CASSSVGRGTEAFF. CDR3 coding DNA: TGTGCCAGCAGTTCTGTGGGGCGCGGCACTGAAGCTTTCTTT.

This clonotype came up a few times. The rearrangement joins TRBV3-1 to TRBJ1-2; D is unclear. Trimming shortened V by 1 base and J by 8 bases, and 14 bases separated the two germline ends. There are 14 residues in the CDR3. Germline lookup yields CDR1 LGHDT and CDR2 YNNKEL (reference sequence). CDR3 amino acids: CASSQVLGKGGYTF. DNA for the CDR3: TGTGCCAGCAGCCAAGTTCTTGGGAAGGGAGGCTACACCTTC.

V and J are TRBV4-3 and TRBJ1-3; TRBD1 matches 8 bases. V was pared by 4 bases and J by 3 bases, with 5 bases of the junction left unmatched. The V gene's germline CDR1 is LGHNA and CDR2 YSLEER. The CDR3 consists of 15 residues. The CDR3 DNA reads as TGCGCCAGCAGCCGGACGACAGGGGTTGGAAACACCATATATTTT. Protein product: CASSRTTGVGNTIYF.

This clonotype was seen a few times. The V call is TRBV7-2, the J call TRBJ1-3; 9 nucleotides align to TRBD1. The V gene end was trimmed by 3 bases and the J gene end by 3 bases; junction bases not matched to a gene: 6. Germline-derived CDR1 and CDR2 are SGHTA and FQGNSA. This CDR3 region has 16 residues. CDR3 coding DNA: TGTGCCAGCAGCTTTCTCGAGACAGGGGGTGGAAACACCATATATTTT. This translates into CASSFLETGGGNTIYF.

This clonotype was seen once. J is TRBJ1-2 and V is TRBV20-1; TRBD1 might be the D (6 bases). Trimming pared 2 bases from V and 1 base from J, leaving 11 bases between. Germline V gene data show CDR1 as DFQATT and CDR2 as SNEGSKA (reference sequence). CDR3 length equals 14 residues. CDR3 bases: TGCAGTGCTAGAATGGCGGACAGTAACTATGGCTACACCTTC. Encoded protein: CSARMADSNYGYTF.

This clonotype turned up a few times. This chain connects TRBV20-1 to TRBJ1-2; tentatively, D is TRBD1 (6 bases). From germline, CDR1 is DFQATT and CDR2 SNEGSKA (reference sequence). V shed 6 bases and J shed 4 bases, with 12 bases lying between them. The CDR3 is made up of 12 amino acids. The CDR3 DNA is TGCAGTGCAGGGGGGGGGACCTATGGCTACACCTTC. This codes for CSAGGGTYGYTF.

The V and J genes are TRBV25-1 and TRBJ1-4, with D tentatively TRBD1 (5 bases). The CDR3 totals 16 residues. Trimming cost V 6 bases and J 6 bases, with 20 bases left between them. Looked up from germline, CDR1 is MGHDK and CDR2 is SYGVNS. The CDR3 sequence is CASRGRRQLRDEKLFF. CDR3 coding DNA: TGTGCCAGCAGGGGAAGGAGACAACTCAGGGATGAAAAACTGTTTTTT.

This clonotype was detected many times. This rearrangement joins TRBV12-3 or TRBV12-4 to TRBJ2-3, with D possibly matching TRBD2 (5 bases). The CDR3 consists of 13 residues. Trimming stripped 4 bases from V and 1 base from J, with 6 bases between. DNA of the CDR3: TGTGCCAGCAGTTACGGGGGCACAGATACGCAGTATTTT. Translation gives CASSYGGTDTQYF.

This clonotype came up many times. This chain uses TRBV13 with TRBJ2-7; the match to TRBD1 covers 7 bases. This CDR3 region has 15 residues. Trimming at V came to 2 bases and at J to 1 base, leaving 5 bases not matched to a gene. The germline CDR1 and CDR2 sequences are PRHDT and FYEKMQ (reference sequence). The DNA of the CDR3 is TGTGCCAGCAGCTTAAGGGGGCTCGGATCCTACGAGCAGTACTTC. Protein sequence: CASSLRGLGSYEQYF.

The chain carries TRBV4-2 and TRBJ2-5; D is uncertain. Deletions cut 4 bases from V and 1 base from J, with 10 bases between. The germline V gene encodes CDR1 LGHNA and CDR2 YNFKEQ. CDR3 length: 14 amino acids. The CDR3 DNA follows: TGTGCCAGCAGCCGCGAGCTATTCCAAGAGACCCAGTACTTC. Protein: CASSRELFQETQYF.

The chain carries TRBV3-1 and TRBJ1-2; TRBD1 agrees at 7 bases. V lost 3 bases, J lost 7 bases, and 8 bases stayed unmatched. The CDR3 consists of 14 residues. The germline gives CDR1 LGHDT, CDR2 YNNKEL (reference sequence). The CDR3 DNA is TGTGCCAGCAGCCAGAGCACAGGGGCTGGTGGCTACACCTTC. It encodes CASSQSTGAGGYTF.

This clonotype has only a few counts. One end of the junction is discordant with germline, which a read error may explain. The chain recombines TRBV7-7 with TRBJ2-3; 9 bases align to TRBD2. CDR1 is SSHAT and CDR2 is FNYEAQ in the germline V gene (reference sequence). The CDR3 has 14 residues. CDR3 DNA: TGTGCTAGCAGCGTAGCGGGGGTAGCAGATACGCAGTATTTT. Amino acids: CASSVAGVADTQYF.

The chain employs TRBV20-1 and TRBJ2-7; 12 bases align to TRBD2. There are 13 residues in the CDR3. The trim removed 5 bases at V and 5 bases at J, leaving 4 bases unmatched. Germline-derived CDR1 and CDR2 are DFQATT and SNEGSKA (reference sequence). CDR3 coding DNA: TGCAGTGCTGACACTAGCGGGAGGAACGAGCAGTACTTC. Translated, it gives CSADTSGRNEQYF.

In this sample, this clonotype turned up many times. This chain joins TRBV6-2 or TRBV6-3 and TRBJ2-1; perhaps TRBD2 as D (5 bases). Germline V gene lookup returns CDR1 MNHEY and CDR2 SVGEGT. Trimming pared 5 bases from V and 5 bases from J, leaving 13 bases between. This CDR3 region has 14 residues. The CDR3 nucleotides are TGTGCCAGCAGTGACTACTCGCACCACAATGAGCAGTTCTTC. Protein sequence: CASSDYSHHNEQFF.

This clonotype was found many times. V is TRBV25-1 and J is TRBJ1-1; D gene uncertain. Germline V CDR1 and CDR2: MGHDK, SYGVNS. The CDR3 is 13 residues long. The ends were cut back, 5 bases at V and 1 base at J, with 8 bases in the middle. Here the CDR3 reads CASSLFANTEAFF. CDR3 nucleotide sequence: TGTGCCAGCAGTCTGTTCGCGAACACTGAAGCTTTCTTT.